This TCR beta chain was retrieved from a study of blood T cell repertoires in COVID-19. On the study more broadly: Samples taken during acute and convalescent COVID-19 were collected in the United States, Italy and Spain. PBMCs, B-cell-depleted T cells, or T cells provided the cDNA or gDNA that made up the material.

The authors' processing: Nucleated cell number was recorded as an estimate derived from reference gene primer amplification. The table came from immunoSEQ multiplex PCR; TCRdb's copy has only in-frame clones and leaves some out. V and J calls and clone size come straight from that table; D and trimming were deduced from the DNA. The sample lists 150,000 to 200,000 clones, 82% occurring once. V was trimmed by 2 bases and J by 7 bases, leaving 15 bases between them. The length of the CDR3 is 15 residues. Germline CDR1 reads SGHTA; CDR2 reads FQGNSA. V and J are TRBV7-2 and TRBJ2-1; tentative D call: TRBD1 (5 bases). The clonotype originates from a woman at least 80 years old with acute or convalescent COVID-19. Sample: peripheral blood. The CDR3 is CASSLRLGRGNEQFF. CDR3 DNA: TGTGCCAGCAGCTTACGACTGGGGCGTGGGAATGAGCAGTTCTTC.